These 5 T cell receptor beta chains came from one sample sequenced in a study of long-term antiretroviral therapy in people with HIV. Sequencing relied on immunoSEQ assay v3.0, run at survey level. TCRdb keeps only in-frame clones here, not all; method: immunoSEQ multiplex PCR. This sample has about 39,000 clones, with 70% to 90% found just once. The sample in question was unsorted PBMCs, obtained 1.2 years after starting antiretroviral therapy. Source of these receptors: a woman between 50 and 59 years old with HIV.

The chain carries TRBV5-1 and TRBJ1-4; 9 bases match TRBD1. CDR3 length equals 15 residues. Germline-derived CDR1 and CDR2 are SGHRS and YFSETQ. Trimming cost V 4 bases and J 8 bases; bases outside gene matches: 9. The chain's CDR3 is CASSAVGQGNEKLFF. The CDR3 DNA reads TGCGCCAGCAGCGCGGTCGGACAGGGGAACGAAAAACTGTTTTTT. The complete variable domain, with remaining parts taken from reference TRBV5-1 and TRBJ1-4, reads KAGVTQTPRYLIKTRGQQVTLSCSPISGHRSVSWYQQTPGQGLQFLFEYFSETQRNKGNFPGRFSGRQFSNSRSEMNVSTLELGDSALYLCASSAVGQGNEKLFFGSGTQLSVL.

The chain combines TRBV4-1 with TRBJ2-2; no clear D gene. There are 13 residues in the CDR3. Trimming removed 3 bases at V and 0 bases at J, with 2 bases between. Germline assignment: CDR1 MGHRA and CDR2 YSYEKL. This CDR3 reads CASSHSNTGELFF. As DNA, the CDR3 is TGCGCCAGCAGCCACTCGAACACCGGGGAGCTGTTTTTT.

The V gene is TRBV10-3, the J gene TRBJ1-2; 8 nucleotides align to TRBD1. Germline loops: CDR1 ENHRY, CDR2 SYGVKD. CDR3 length: 14 amino acids. V dropped 10 bases and J dropped 4; count of bases not matched to a gene: 11. This chain's CDR3 is CATTAGGLGYGYTF. In nucleotides, the CDR3 is TGTGCCACCACGGCAGGGGGCCTGGGCTATGGCTACACCTTC.

This clone has more than one count but fewer than ten. The rearrangement links TRBV18 to TRBJ1-5, with D maybe TRBD1 (5 bases). This CDR3 region has 16 residues. The ends were cut back, 5 bases at V and 0 bases at J, with 14 bases in the middle. Germline CDR1 and CDR2: KGHSH and LQKENI. The CDR3 region has the DNA TGTGCCAGCTCATTAACCGGGACGTTTAGCAATCAGCCCCAGCATTTT. Amino acid sequence: CASSLTGTFSNQPQHF.

This clone is labeled as medium-sized (0.01 to 0.1%). The chain has TRBV6-5 and TRBJ2-2, with D perhaps matching TRBD2 (6 bases). This CDR3 has 15 amino acids. Per the germline V gene, CDR1 is MNHEY and CDR2 is SVGAGI. Between the trimmed V and J ends, which lost 5 bases and 3 bases, there was a span of 13 bases. The CDR3 DNA is TGTGCCAGCAGTACCAGCCGGGACTACACCGGGGAGCTGTTTTTT. Residues: CASSTSRDYTGELFF.